These T cell receptor beta chains were read from a single sample in a study of post-analysis software for immune sequencing data. TCRdb processed the PCR reads anew with MiXCR; each CDR3 protein has one entry. This table holds 450,000 or so distinct CDR3 sequences, under 55% found once. The sequencing input was blood. The source of these receptors is a girl aged 5-17 years with multiple sclerosis. The conserved cysteine and the conserved F or W are not part of the CDR3 here.

V: TRBV25-1; J: TRBJ2-5; CDR3: ASSYHRGRAETQY
V: TRBV10-3; J: TRBJ1-6; CDR3: AIRRGTVNSPLH
V: TRBV28; J: TRBJ2-3; CDR3: ASSPRRLAGGPDTQY
V: TRBV12-3/TRBV12-4; J: TRBJ2-1; CDR3: ASSLSQGGDEQF
V: TRBV28; J: TRBJ2-3; CDR3: ASRAGASYADTQY
V: TRBV24-1; J: TRBJ1-5; CDR3: ATSERSGQPQH
V: TRBV27; J: TRBJ2-7; CDR3: ASSLAGTRAFEQY
V: TRBV20-1; J: TRBJ2-1; CDR3: SAARPLATYGGPRFYNEQF
V: TRBV18; J: TRBJ2-7; CDR3: ASSSAGAAYEQY
V: TRBV9; J: TRBJ1-2; CDR3: ASSVDSVNYGYT
V: TRBV6-4; J: TRBJ1-1; CDR3: ASSQTGRNTEAF
V: TRBV24-1; J: TRBJ2-7; CDR3: VTSAQTSGMGAQY
V: TRBV7-9; J: TRBJ2-4; CDR3: ASSTPGLAGPYNKNIQY
V: TRBV29-1; J: TRBJ1-1; CDR3: SAGDRETEAF
V: TRBV7-3; J: TRBJ2-7; CDR3: ASSYNSGSLDEQY
V: TRBV7-2; J: TRBJ2-7; CDR3: ASSSDSNFSYEQY
V: TRBV29-1; J: TRBJ2-1; CDR3: SVGGPRGQF
V: TRBV6-1; J: TRBJ2-4; CDR3: ASSDYKRRYDIQY
V: TRBV7-9; J: TRBJ2-7; CDR3: ASSRAESSYEQY
V: TRBV5-1; J: -; CDR3: ASSQLQSDEQY
V: TRBV20-1; J: TRBJ2-1; CDR3: SATGDYYNEQF
V: TRBV28; J: TRBJ1-4; CDR3: ASSDATGPQREKLF
V: TRBV3-1; J: TRBJ2-5; CDR3: ASRRTGAGTQY
V: TRBV6-5; J: TRBJ2-1; CDR3: ASSYSTRGGFSDEQF
V: TRBV15; J: TRBJ2-5; CDR3: ATSRGGDQETQY
V: TRBV29-1; J: TRBJ2-3; CDR3: SVDWQGLDTQY
V: TRBV9; J: TRBJ2-3; CDR3: ASSVGRGGPSTDTQY
V: TRBV6-5; J: TRBJ1-5; CDR3: ASSYQPSQPQH
V: TRBV2; J: TRBJ1-4; CDR3: ASSEQGPDEKLF
V: TRBV4-1; J: TRBJ1-5; CDR3: ASSQERGFNQPQH
V: TRBV7-3; J: TRBJ2-2; CDR3: ASTEGLTTGELF
V: TRBV7-9; J: TRBJ1-2; CDR3: ASSTRDSYGYT
V: TRBV5-1; J: TRBJ2-7; CDR3: ASSLASGSIYEQY